These 18 T cell receptor beta chains were sequenced from one sample in a study of PD-1 blockade in classical Hodgkin lymphoma. Generated by immunoSEQ multiplex PCR, the TCRdb table keeps only in-frame clones and is missing some. The sample holds approximately 65,000 clones; approximately 94% are singletons and the top ten take 6.5% to 9.5%. Time point specified: cycle 4 day 1 (C4D1), after more than 5 weeks of nivolumab. Each patient's relapse followed autologous stem cell transplantation, and brentuximab vedotin exposure varied. Sequences were derived from peripheral blood mononuclear cells (PBMCs), sampled before the fourth cycle of nivolumab. These receptors were collected from a human donor with classical Hodgkin lymphoma.

V usage is TRBV4-1 and J usage is TRBJ1-1, with TRBD1 as a possible D gene (5 bases). The CDR3 sequence is 13 residues long. From germline, CDR1 is MGHRA and CDR2 YSYEKL. V shed 2 bases and J shed 4 bases, with 8 bases lying between them. The CDR3 region is CASSQRQGTEAFF. DNA for the CDR3: TGCGCCAGCAGCCAAAGGCAGGGCACTGAAGCTTTCTTT.

The chain uses TRBV5-4 and TRBJ2-2, with D possibly being TRBD2 (5 bases). In germline, CDR1 is SGHNT, CDR2 YYREEE (reference sequence). CDR3 length: 16 amino acids. Trimming shortened V by 4 bases and J by 3 bases, and 16 bases separated the two germline ends. CDR3 protein: CASSPGGLVYTGELFF. CDR3 bases: TGTGCCAGCAGCCCCGGCGGGCTAGTTTACACCGGGGAGCTGTTTTTT.

CDR3 coding DNA: TGTGCCAGCAGTTTATCTGTCGGCTCTGGGGCCAACGTCCTGACTTTC. Protein product: CASSLSVGSGANVLTF. The chain carries TRBV27 and TRBJ2-6; D ambiguous. Germline CDR1 MNHEY, CDR2 SMNVEV (reference sequence). Trimming took 0 bases from V and 0 from J, leaving 6 bases between them. The CDR3 covers 16 residues. Full variable domain (missing parts from reference TRBV27 and TRBJ2-6): EAQVTQNPRYLITVTGKKLTVTCSQNMNHEYMSWYRQDPGLGLRQIYYSMNVEVTDKGDVPEGYKVSRKEKRNFPLILESPSPNQTSLYFCASSLSVGSGANVLTFGAGSRLTVL.

The chain recombines TRBV30 with TRBJ2-3, with D possibly TRBD2 on 6 matching bases. V lost 3 bases, J lost 0 bases, and 13 bases lay in between. This CDR3 region has 15 residues. Germline CDR1 GTSNPN, CDR2 SVGIG (reference sequence). CDR3 protein: CAWRQRGTSTDTQYF. Written as DNA, the CDR3 is TGTGCCTGGAGACAACGGGGGACTAGCACAGATACGCAGTATTTT.

This rearrangement joins TRBV7-6 to TRBJ2-2, with 7 bases fitting TRBD2. Germline loops: CDR1 SGHVS, CDR2 FNYEAQ. The J segment lost 4 bases and the V segment lost 2 bases, leaving 10 bases of the junction unmatched. The length of the CDR3 is 17 residues. The CDR3 DNA sequence: TGTGCCAGCAGCTTAACACTTTGGGAGGGACTCACCGGGGAGCTGTTTTTT. Translating gives CASSLTLWEGLTGELFF.

This rearrangement joins TRBV19 to TRBJ2-7; 8 nucleotides agree with TRBD1. The CDR3 covers 15 residues. Germline CDR1 and CDR2: LNHDA and SQIVND (reference sequence). V lost 5 bases and J lost 1; bases outside the gene matches: 7. CDR3 DNA: TGTGCCAGTAGTTCTTCCGGGACAGGTTCCTACGAGCAGTACTTC. It is translated as CASSSSGTGSYEQYF.

The chain has TRBV7-6 and TRBJ2-1; 7 bases fit TRBD2. The CDR3 is 15 amino acids. Germline assignment: CDR1 SGHVS and CDR2 FNYEAQ. The trim removed 1 base at V and 6 bases at J, leaving 6 bases unmatched. The CDR3 region has the DNA TGTGCCAGCAGCTTAGGAGCGGGGAACGCCAATGAGCAGTTCTTC. This translates into CASSLGAGNANEQFF. The full variable domain, in which reference TRBV7-6 and TRBJ2-1 provide the parts outside the CDR3, is GAGVSQSPRYKVTKRGQDVALRCDPISGHVSLYWYRQALGQGPEFLTYFNYEAQQDKSGLPNDRFSAERPEGSISTLTIQRTEQRDSAMYRCASSLGAGNANEQFFGPGTRLTVL.

The chain uses TRBV18 and TRBJ2-1; 12 nucleotides match TRBD2. With V trimmed by 3 bases and J by 8 bases, 5 bases remained unmatched. Germline assignment: CDR1 KGHSH and CDR2 LQKENI. The CDR3 length is 15 residues. The CDR3 region has the DNA TGTGCCAGCTCACCGACTAGCGGGGGTTTCCATGAGCAGTTCTTC. Translating gives CASSPTSGGFHEQFF.

The rearrangement links TRBV11-3 to TRBJ2-7; TRBD1 is a possible D gene (5 bases). Germline V CDR1 and CDR2: SGHNT, YENEEA. The CDR3 sequence is 15 residues long. Trimming took off 4 bases at V and 2 bases at J, with 15 bases between the two ends. CDR3 nucleotide sequence: TGTGCCAGCAGCTCCTCCCTAGACAGCCCCTACGAGCAGTACTTC. It specifies CASSSSLDSPYEQYF.

The chain has TRBV18 and TRBJ2-3; perhaps TRBD1 as D (5 bases). CDR1 and CDR2 (germline): KGHSH, LQKENI. Trimming shortened V by 3 bases and J by 6 bases, and 13 bases separated the two germline ends. The CDR3 sequence is 14 residues long. CDR3 sequence: CASSPGQSFDTQYF. The CDR3 DNA reads as TGTGCCAGCTCACCGGGGCAGAGTTTCGATACGCAGTATTTT.

The chain uses TRBV2 and TRBJ2-3; TRBD2 is a possible D gene (6 bases). The ends were cut back, 11 bases at V and 1 base at J, with 16 bases in the middle. The CDR3 is made up of 14 amino acids. In germline, CDR1 is SNHLY, CDR2 FYNNEI. The CDR3 sequence is CAGRLGGGTDTQYF. The CDR3 nucleotides are TGTGCCGGCCGACTCGGCGGGGGCACAGATACGCAGTATTTT.

The V call is TRBV7-2, the J call TRBJ2-1; weak D call: TRBD1 (6 bases). Trimming removed 5 bases at V and 10 bases at J, with 9 bases between. The CDR3 runs 11 residues. CDR1 is SGHTA and CDR2 is FQGNSA in the germline V gene. The CDR3 sequence: CASSRTAEQFF. The CDR3 DNA reads as TGTGCCAGCAGCCGGACAGCGGAGCAGTTCTTC. Together with reference TRBV7-2 and TRBJ2-1, the CDR3 gives the full variable domain: GAGVSQSPSNKVTEKGKDVELRCDPISGHTALYWYRQSLGQGLEFLIYFQGNSAPDKSGLPSDRFSAERTGGSVSTLTIQRTQQEDSAVYLCASSRTAEQFFGPGTRLTVL.

The chain couples TRBV13 to TRBJ2-3; 8 bases agree with TRBD2. With V trimmed by 5 bases and J by 2 bases, 15 bases remained unmatched. CDR1 is PRHDT, CDR2 FYEKMQ, per germline (reference sequence). CDR3 length: 18 residues. The CDR3 region has the DNA TGTGCCAGCAGCCCCCAAGCTCTCGGACTAGCCCTCACAGATACGCAGTATTTT. Translated, it gives CASSPQALGLALTDTQYF. Full variable domain (missing parts from reference TRBV13 and TRBJ2-3): AAGVIQSPRHLIKEKRETATLKCYPIPRHDTVYWYQQGPGQDPQFLISFYEKMQSDKGSIPDRFSAQQFSDYHSELNMSSLELGDSALYFCASSPQALGLALTDTQYFGPGTRLTVL.

The chain uses TRBV19 and TRBJ1-5; D might be TRBD1 (6 bases). The germline gives CDR1 LNHDA, CDR2 SQIVND (reference sequence). Deletions cut 0 bases from V and 6 bases from J, with 15 bases between. CDR3 length: 16 amino acids. The DNA for the CDR3 is TGTGCCAGTAGTATAGACCGAGGGGGGTCTGGTCAGCCCCAGCATTTT. Protein product: CASSIDRGGSGQPQHF.

This chain links TRBV9 with TRBJ2-5; D uncertain. The germline CDR1 and CDR2 sequences are SGDLS and YYNGEE. The CDR3 runs to 13 residues. V was cut by 0 bases and J by 1 base, with 4 bases left in between. CDR3 in DNA: TGTGCCAGCAGCGTAGGGACCCAAGAGACCCAGTACTTC. Its translation is CASSVGTQETQYF.

The chain combines TRBV15 with TRBJ2-1, with D possibly matching TRBD2 (5 bases). V dropped 0 bases and J dropped 3 bases, with 9 bases sitting between them. Germline assignment: CDR1 LNHNV and CDR2 YYDKDF (reference sequence). The CDR3 loop spans 15 amino acids. The DNA for the CDR3 is TGTGCCACCAGCAGAGACTATAGCGTCTACAATGAGCAGTTCTTC. Its protein is CATSRDYSVYNEQFF. Supplemented by reference TRBV15 and TRBJ2-1, the full variable domain reads DAMVIQNPRYQVTQFGKPVTLSCSQTLNHNVMYWYQQKSSQAPKLLFHYYDKDFNNEADTPDNFQSRRPNTSFCFLDIRSPGLGDTAMYLCATSRDYSVYNEQFFGPGTRLTVL.

The gene calls are TRBV29-1 and TRBJ2-5, with D possibly called TRBD1 or TRBD2 (5 bases each). V dropped 1 base and J dropped 4 bases, with 13 bases sitting between them. This CDR3 contains 14 residues. Germline CDR1 is SQVTM and CDR2 is ANQGSEA. The chain's CDR3 is CSVEGAMGRETQYF. Written as DNA, the CDR3 is TGCAGCGTTGAAGGGGCTATGGGACGAGAGACCCAGTACTTC.

The chain combines TRBV28 with TRBJ2-1; 10 bases align to TRBD2. Per the germline V gene, CDR1 is MDHEN and CDR2 is SYDVKM. This CDR3 spans 15 amino acids. The V gene end was trimmed by 3 bases and the J gene end by 4 bases; junction bases not matched to a gene: 3. CDR3 protein: CASSFLTSGYNEQFF. The DNA for the CDR3 is TGTGCCAGCAGTTTTCTGACTAGCGGGTACAATGAGCAGTTCTTC. The full variable domain, completed using reference TRBV28 and TRBJ2-1, is DVKVTQSSRYLVKRTGEKVFLECVQDMDHENMFWYRQDPGLGLRLIYFSYDVKMKEKGDIPEGYSVSREKKERFSLILESASTNQTSMYLCASSFLTSGYNEQFFGPGTRLTVL.